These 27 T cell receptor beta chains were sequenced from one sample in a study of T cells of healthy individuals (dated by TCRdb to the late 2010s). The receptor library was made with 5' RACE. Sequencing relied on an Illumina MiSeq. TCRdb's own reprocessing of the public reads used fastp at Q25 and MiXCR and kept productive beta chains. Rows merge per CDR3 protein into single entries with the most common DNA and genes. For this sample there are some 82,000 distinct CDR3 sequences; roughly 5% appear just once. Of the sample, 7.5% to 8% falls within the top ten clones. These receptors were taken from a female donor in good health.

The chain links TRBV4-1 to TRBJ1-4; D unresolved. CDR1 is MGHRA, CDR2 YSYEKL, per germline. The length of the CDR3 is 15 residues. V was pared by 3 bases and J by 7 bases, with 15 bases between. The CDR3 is CASSQEPGPGEKLFF. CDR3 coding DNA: TGCGCCAGCAGCCAGGAACCCGGTCCCGGTGAAAAACTGTTTTTT.

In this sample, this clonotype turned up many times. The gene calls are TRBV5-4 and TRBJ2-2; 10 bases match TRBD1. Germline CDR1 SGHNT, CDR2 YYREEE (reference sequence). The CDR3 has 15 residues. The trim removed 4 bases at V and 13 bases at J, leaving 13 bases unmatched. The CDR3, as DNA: TGTGCCAGCAGCACGGAAAAGAACCGGGACAGGGGGCTGTTTTTT. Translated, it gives CASSTEKNRDRGLFF.

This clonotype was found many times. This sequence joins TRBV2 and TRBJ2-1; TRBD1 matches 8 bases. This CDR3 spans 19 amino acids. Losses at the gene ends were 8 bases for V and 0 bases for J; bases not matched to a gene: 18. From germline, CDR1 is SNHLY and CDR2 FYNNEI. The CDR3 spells CASFFGTGTYSGSYNEQFF. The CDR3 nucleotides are TGTGCCAGCTTTTTCGGGACAGGTACATACTCGGGCTCCTACAATGAGCAGTTCTTC.

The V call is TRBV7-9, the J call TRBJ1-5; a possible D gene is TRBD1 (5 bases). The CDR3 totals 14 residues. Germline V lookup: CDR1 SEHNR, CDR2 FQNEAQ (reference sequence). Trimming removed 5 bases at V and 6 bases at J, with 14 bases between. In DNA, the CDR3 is TGTGCCAGCAGCACACCGGGGGGAGGTCAGCCCCAGCATTTT. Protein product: CASSTPGGGQPQHF.

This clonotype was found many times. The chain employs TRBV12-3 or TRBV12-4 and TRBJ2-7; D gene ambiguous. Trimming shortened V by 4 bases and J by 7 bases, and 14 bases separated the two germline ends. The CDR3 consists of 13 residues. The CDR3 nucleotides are TGTGCCAGCAGTTCTCCACTACATACAGAGCAGTACTTC. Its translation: CASSSPLHTEQYF.

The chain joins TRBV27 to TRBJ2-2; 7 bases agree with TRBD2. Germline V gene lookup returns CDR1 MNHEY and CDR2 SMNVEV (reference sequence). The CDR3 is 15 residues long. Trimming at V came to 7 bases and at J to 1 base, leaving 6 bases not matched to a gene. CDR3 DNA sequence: TGTGCCAGCATGAGGGAGGGATGGAACACCGGGGAGCTGTTTTTT. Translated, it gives CASMREGWNTGELFF.

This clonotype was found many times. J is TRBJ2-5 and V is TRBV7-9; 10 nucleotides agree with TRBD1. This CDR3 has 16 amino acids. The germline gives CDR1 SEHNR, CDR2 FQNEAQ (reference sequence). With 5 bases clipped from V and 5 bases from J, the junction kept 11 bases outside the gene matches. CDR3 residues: CASSPRSGTGEETQYF. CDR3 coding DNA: TGTGCCAGCAGCCCGCGGTCCGGGACAGGGGAGGAGACCCAGTACTTC. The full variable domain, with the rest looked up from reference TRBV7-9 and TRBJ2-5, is DTGVSQNPRHKITKRGQNVTFRCDPISEHNRLYWYRQTLGQGPEFLTYFQNEAQLEKSRLLSDRFSAERPKGSFSTLEIQRTEQGDSAMYLCASSPRSGTGEETQYFGPGTRLLVL.

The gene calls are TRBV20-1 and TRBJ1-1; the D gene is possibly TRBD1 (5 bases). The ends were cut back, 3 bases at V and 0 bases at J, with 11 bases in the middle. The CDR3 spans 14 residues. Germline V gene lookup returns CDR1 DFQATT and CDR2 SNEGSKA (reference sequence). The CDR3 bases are TGCAGTGCTAGTCTTGAGGGGATGAACACTGAAGCTTTCTTT. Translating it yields CSASLEGMNTEAFF.

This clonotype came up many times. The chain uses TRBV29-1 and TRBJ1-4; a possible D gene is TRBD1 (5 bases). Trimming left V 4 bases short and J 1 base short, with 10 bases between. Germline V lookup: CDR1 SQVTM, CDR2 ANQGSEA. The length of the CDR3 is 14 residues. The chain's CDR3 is CSVGEGLTNEKLFF. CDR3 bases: TGCAGCGTTGGAGAGGGGTTAACTAATGAAAAACTGTTTTTT.

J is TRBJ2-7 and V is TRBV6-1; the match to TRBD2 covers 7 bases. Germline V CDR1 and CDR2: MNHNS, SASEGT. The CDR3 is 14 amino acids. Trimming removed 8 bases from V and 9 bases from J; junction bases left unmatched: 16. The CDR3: CASSIRGRERPQYF. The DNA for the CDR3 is TGTGCCAGCTCTATACGTGGGCGGGAGAGACCGCAGTACTTC.

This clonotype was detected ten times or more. CDR3 bases: TGTGCCTGGAGTAAGACAGGGAGCGGAAACACCATATATTTT. Protein product: CAWSKTGSGNTIYF. The chain carries TRBV30 and TRBJ1-3; 7 positions agree with TRBD1. Germline CDR1 is GTSNPN and CDR2 is SVGIG (reference sequence). The V segment lost 2 bases and the J segment 4 bases; nucleotides outside the gene matches: 5. This CDR3 contains 14 residues. The full variable domain, rest sourced from reference TRBV30 and TRBJ1-3, is SQTIHQWPATLVQPVGSPLSLECTVEGTSNPNLYWYRQAAGRGLQLLFYSVGIGQISSEVPQNLSASRPQDRQFILSSKKLLLSDSGFYLCAWSKTGSGNTIYFGEGSWLTVV.

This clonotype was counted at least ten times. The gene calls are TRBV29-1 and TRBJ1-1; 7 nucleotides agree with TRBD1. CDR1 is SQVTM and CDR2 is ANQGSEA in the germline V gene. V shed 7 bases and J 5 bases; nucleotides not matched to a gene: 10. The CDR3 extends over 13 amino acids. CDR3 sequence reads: CSAQLGGMTEAFF. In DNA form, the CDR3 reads TGCAGCGCCCAATTAGGGGGCATGACTGAAGCTTTCTTT.

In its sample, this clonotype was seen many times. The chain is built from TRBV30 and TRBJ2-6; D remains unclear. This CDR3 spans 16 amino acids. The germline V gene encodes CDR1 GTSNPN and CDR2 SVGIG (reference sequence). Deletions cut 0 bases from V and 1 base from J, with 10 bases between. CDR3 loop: CAWSVLGRSGANVLTF. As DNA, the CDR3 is TGTGCCTGGAGTGTACTGGGAAGATCTGGGGCCAACGTCCTGACTTTC. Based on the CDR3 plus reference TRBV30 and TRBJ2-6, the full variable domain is SQTIHQWPATLVQPVGSPLSLECTVEGTSNPNLYWYRQAAGRGLQLLFYSVGIGQISSEVPQNLSASRPQDRQFILSSKKLLLSDSGFYLCAWSVLGRSGANVLTFGAGSRLTVL.

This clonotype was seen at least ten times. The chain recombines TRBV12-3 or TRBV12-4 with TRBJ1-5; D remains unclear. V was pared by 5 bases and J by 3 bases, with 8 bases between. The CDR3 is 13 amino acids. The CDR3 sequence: CASSPTDNQPQHF. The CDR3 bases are TGTGCCAGCAGTCCCACGGACAATCAGCCCCAGCATTTT.

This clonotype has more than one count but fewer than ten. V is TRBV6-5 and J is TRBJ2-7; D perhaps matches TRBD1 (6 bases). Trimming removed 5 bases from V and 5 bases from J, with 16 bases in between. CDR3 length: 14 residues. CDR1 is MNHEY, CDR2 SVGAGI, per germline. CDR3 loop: CASSRNDRTDEQYF. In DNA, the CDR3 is TGTGCCAGCAGTCGGAATGACAGGACGGACGAGCAGTACTTC.

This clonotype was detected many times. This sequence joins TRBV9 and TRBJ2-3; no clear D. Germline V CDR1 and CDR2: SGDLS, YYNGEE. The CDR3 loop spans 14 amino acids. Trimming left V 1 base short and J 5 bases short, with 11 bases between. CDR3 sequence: CASSVWPGLDTQYF. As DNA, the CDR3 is TGTGCCAGCAGCGTATGGCCGGGCTTAGATACGCAGTATTTT.

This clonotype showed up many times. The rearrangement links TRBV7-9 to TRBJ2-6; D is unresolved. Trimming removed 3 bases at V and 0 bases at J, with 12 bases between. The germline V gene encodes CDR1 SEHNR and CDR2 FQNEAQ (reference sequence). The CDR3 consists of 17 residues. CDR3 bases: TGTGCCAGCAGCTTCGGGCAGGCGAGCTCTGGGGCCAACGTCCTGACTTTC. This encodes CASSFGQASSGANVLTF.

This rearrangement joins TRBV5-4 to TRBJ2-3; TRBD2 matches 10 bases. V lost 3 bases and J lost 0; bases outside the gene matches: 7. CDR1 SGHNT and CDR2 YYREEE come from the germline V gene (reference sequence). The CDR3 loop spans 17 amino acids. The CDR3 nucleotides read TGTGCCAGCAGCTCCTGGACTAGCGGCTTTAGCACAGATACGCAGTATTTT. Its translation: CASSSWTSGFSTDTQYF. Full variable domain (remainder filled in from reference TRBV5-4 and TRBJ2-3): ETGVTQSPTHLIKTRGQQVTLRCSSQSGHNTVSWYQQALGQGPQFIFQYYREEENGRGNFPPRFSGLQFPNYSSELNVNALELDDSALYLCASSSWTSGFSTDTQYFGPGTRLTVL.

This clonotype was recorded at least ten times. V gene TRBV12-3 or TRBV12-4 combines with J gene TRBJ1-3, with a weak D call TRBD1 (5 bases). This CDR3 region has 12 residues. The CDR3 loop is CAIGEPPAAIYF. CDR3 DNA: TGTGCGATAGGGGAACCCCCAGCGGCCATATATTTT.

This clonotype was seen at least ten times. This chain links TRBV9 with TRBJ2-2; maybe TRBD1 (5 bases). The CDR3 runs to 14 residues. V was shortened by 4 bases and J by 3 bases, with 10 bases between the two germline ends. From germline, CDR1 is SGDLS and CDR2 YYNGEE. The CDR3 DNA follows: TGTGCCAGCAGCCCGCAGGGTGACACCGGGGAGCTGTTTTTT. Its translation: CASSPQGDTGELFF.

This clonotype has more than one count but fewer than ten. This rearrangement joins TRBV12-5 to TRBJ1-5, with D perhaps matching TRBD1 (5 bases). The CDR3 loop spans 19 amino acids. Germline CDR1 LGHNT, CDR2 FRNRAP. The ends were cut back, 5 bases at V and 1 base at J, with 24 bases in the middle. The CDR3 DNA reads TGTGCTAGTGGTACCCTCCTCCCCTACAGGCAGGAGAGCAATCAGCCCCAGCATTTT. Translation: CASGTLLPYRQESNQPQHF.

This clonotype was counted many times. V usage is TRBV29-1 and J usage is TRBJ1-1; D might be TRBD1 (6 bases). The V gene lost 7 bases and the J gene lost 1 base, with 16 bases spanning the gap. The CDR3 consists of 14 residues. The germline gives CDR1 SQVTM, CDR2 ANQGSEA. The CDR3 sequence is CSAVGHPKNTEAFF. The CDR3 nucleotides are TGCAGCGCCGTGGGACATCCCAAGAACACTGAAGCTTTCTTT.

The CDR3 loop reads CASSLGGAGGSYEQYF. The CDR3 DNA sequence: TGTGCCAGCAGTTTGGGGGGGGCAGGGGGCTCCTACGAGCAGTACTTC. The V gene is TRBV12-3 or TRBV12-4, the J gene TRBJ2-7; TRBD1 or TRBD2 may be the D gene (7 bases each). V shed 3 bases and J shed 0 bases, with 15 bases lying between them. The CDR3 contains 16 residues.

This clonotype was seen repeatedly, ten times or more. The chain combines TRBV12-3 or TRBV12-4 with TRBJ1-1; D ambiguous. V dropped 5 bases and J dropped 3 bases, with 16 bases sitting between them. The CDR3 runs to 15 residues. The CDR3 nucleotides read TGTGCCAGCAGTCCTATTATGGGCCTGGACACTGAAGCTTTCTTT. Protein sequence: CASSPIMGLDTEAFF.

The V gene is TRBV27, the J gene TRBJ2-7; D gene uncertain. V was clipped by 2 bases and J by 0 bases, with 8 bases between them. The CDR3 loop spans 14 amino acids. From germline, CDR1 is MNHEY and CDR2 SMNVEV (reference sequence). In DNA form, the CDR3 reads TGTGCCAGCAGTTTAGGGTCATCCTCCTACGAGCAGTACTTC. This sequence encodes CASSLGSSSYEQYF.

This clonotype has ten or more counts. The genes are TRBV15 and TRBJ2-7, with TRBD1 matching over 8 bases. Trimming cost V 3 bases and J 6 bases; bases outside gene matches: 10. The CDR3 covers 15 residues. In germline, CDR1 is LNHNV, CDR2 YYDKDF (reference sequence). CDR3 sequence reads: CATSRGTGDSLEQYF. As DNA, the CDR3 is TGTGCCACCAGCAGGGGGACAGGTGATTCCCTCGAGCAGTACTTC.

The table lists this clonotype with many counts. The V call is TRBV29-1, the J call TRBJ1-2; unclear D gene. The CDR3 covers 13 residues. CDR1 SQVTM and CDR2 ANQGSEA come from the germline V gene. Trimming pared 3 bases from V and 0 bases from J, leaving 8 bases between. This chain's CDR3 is CSVDREANYGYTF. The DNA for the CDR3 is TGCAGCGTTGACCGTGAAGCTAACTATGGCTACACCTTC.